This entry lists 23 T cell receptor beta chains sequenced from one sample in a study of blood T cell repertoires in COVID-19. Repertoires were generated with immunoSEQ multiplex PCR, while TCRdb's copy carries only in-frame clones and drops some. The top ten clones hold around 5.5% of a sample with 110,000 or so clones, around 85% of them seen once. Material for sequencing was peripheral blood. The receptors come from a woman aged 60-70 years with COVID-19, enrolled during active disease.

The chain couples TRBV7-2 to TRBJ1-5; possibly TRBD1 for D (6 bases). The CDR3 contains 16 residues. Trimming took off 7 bases at V and 0 bases at J, with 16 bases between the two ends. Germline values: CDR1 SGHTA, CDR2 FQGNSA. The CDR3 region is CASTERKGDSNQPQHF. The CDR3 coding sequence is TGTGCCAGCACCGAAAGAAAGGGGGATAGCAATCAGCCCCAGCATTTT.

The rearrangement links TRBV6-5 to TRBJ1-5, with 8 positions matching TRBD1. The germline CDR1 and CDR2 sequences are MNHEY and SVGAGI. Trimming at V came to 6 bases and at J to 2 bases, leaving 6 bases not matched to a gene. The CDR3 is 15 residues long. The CDR3 loop is CASRRGQGGNQPQHF. The CDR3 region has the DNA TGTGCCAGCAGACGCGGACAGGGTGGCAATCAGCCCCAGCATTTT.

The rearrangement links TRBV28 to TRBJ1-1; unclear D gene. The CDR3 sequence is 13 residues long. The germline V gene has CDR1 MDHEN and CDR2 SYDVKM. V gave up 3 bases and J gave up 1 base, with 6 bases separating them. CDR3 in DNA: TGTGCCAGCAGTTTCCGAGGGAACACTGAAGCTTTCTTT. This gives the protein CASSFRGNTEAFF.

The V gene is TRBV2, the J gene TRBJ2-3; D not resolved. This CDR3 spans 15 amino acids. Trimming removed 6 bases at V and 2 bases at J, with 15 bases between. CDR1 is SNHLY and CDR2 is FYNNEI in the germline V gene. The CDR3 DNA reads as TGTGCCAGCAGCCGAGCCCCGGGTTCCACAGATACGCAGTATTTT. Its translation: CASSRAPGSTDTQYF.

This clone was observed a single time. The genes are TRBV6-1 and TRBJ2-7; unclear D gene. Germline assignment: CDR1 MNHNS and CDR2 SASEGT. The CDR3 spans 15 residues. With 0 bases removed from V and 0 bases from J, the gap between germline ends came to 9 bases. CDR3 nucleotides: TGTGCCAGCAGTGAAGCAGTGACATTCTCCTACGAGCAGTACTTC. Translating gives CASSEAVTFSYEQYF.

The V gene is TRBV10-3, the J gene TRBJ1-3; D is uncertain. The ends were cut back, 10 bases at V and 0 bases at J, with 7 bases in the middle. CDR3 size: 12 residues. From germline, CDR1 is ENHRY and CDR2 SYGVKD. The chain's CDR3 is CASQNSGNTIYF. In DNA form, the CDR3 reads TGTGCCAGTCAGAACTCTGGAAACACCATATATTTT.

This chain joins TRBV2 and TRBJ2-5, with 12 bases identical to TRBD2. The CDR3 is 14 amino acids. J lost 4 bases, V lost 10 bases, and 7 bases had no gene match. Per germline, CDR1 SNHLY and CDR2 FYNNEI. The CDR3 nucleotides read TGTGCCACCAGACTAGCGGGGGCGTCAGAGACCCAGTACTTC. Translating it yields CATRLAGASETQYF.

This sequence joins TRBV24-1 and TRBJ2-3; 7 nucleotides align to TRBD2. After removal of 4 bases from V and 1 base from J, the junction contained 10 bases not matched to a gene. This CDR3 is built from 17 residues. Germline V gene sequence: CDR1 KGHDR, CDR2 SFDVKD. The CDR3, as DNA: TGTGCCACCAGTGACCCTACCCTAGCGGATGGCACAGATACGCAGTATTTT. It encodes CATSDPTLADGTDTQYF.

In nucleotides, the CDR3 is TGCGCCAGCAGTGAGCAGGGAAGTAAGAATTCACCCCTCCACTTT. This translates into CASSEQGSKNSPLHF. V and J are TRBV10-2 and TRBJ1-6; weak D call: TRBD1 (5 bases). The CDR3 covers 15 residues. Germline V gene lookup returns CDR1 WSHSY and CDR2 SAAADI. V was trimmed by 2 bases and J by 7 bases, leaving 12 bases between them.

The chain is built from TRBV4-1 and TRBJ2-1; unclear D gene. Trimming stripped 1 base from V and 0 bases from J, with 16 bases between. Germline V CDR1 and CDR2: MGHRA, YSYEKL. The CDR3 contains 18 residues. The chain's CDR3 is CASSQGAGQTSSYNEQFF. CDR3 coding DNA: TGCGCCAGCAGCCAAGGCGCTGGGCAGACGAGCTCCTACAATGAGCAGTTCTTC.

In DNA, the CDR3 is TGTGCCAGCAGCTTAGAGGTGAGTCAGCCCCAGCATTTT. Protein sequence: CASSLEVSQPQHF. This sequence joins TRBV11-2 and TRBJ1-5; D is ambiguous. Per the germline V gene, CDR1 is SGHAT and CDR2 is FQNNGV. V was trimmed by 0 bases and J by 6 bases, leaving 6 bases between them. The CDR3 is made up of 13 amino acids.

The V and J genes are TRBV4-1 and TRBJ1-5; D possibly corresponds to TRBD1 (6 bases). The V and J ends lost 4 bases and 5 bases respectively, with 24 bases between them. Germline CDR1 is MGHRA and CDR2 is YSYEKL. This CDR3 has 18 residues. In DNA form, the CDR3 reads TGCGCCAGCAGCCCAGGGACACAGCCTTTTGAGGCAGATCAGCCCCAGCATTTT. Amino acid sequence: CASSPGTQPFEADQPQHF.

The chain couples TRBV30 to TRBJ1-2; 7 bases match TRBD1. CDR3 size: 13 residues. CDR1 is GTSNPN, CDR2 SVGIG, per germline (reference sequence). V was clipped by 4 bases and J by 8 bases; unmatched bases: 10. CDR3 protein: CAWINGQAGGYTF. CDR3 coding DNA: TGTGCCTGGATAAATGGACAGGCGGGGGGCTACACCTTC.

Here the CDR3 DNA reads TGTGCCACCAGTGATCCTCGGACAGACAATAATGAAAAACTGTTTTTT. It encodes CATSDPRTDNNEKLFF. The V gene is TRBV24-1, the J gene TRBJ1-4; a possible D gene is TRBD1 (6 bases). With 3 bases removed from V and 4 bases from J, the gap between germline ends came to 14 bases. This CDR3 has 16 residues. From germline, CDR1 is KGHDR and CDR2 SFDVKD.

The chain joins TRBV27 to TRBJ1-6; D call uncertain. V was clipped by 3 bases and J by 3 bases, with 12 bases between them. Germline CDR1 and CDR2: MNHEY and SMNVEV (reference sequence). The CDR3 runs 16 residues. CDR3 sequence: CASSFLLQDYNSPLHF. Written as DNA, the CDR3 is TGTGCCAGCAGTTTTCTTCTGCAGGACTATAATTCACCCCTCCACTTT.

V and J are TRBV19 and TRBJ1-3; no reliable D call. CDR1 LNHDA and CDR2 SQIVND come from the germline V gene (reference sequence). Trimming stripped 0 bases from V and 4 bases from J, with 7 bases between. The CDR3 covers 14 residues. The chain's CDR3 is CASSIDPAGNTIYF. The CDR3 region has the DNA TGTGCCAGTAGTATAGACCCCGCGGGAAACACCATATATTTT.

The CDR3 DNA reads as TGTGCCAGCAGTGAATTAAGGGGTGGAGATACAACTGAAGCTTTCTTT. This codes for CASSELRGGDTTEAFF. The chain couples TRBV2 to TRBJ1-1, with D perhaps matching TRBD1 (5 bases). V was clipped by 2 bases and J by 5 bases, with 18 bases between them. This CDR3 contains 16 residues. CDR1 is SNHLY, CDR2 FYNNEI, per germline.

The chain recombines TRBV11-2 with TRBJ1-1, with 7 bases that match TRBD1. Germline lookup yields CDR1 SGHAT and CDR2 FQNNGV. The CDR3 runs to 17 residues. J lost 2 bases, V lost 5 bases, and 14 bases had no gene match. The CDR3 is CASSALTYRGTNTEAFF. The CDR3 DNA sequence: TGTGCCAGCAGCGCCTTAACTTACAGGGGAACCAACACTGAAGCTTTCTTT.

The V gene is TRBV5-5, the J gene TRBJ1-4; 7 nucleotides line up with TRBD1. CDR1 is SGHKS and CDR2 is YYEKEE in the germline V gene (reference sequence). The V gene end was trimmed by 4 bases and the J gene end by 7 bases; junction bases not matched to a gene: 13. This CDR3 has 16 amino acids. CDR3 sequence (DNA): TGTGCCAGCAGCCCGACCTCGACAGGGTCGGCTGAAAAACTGTTTTTT. It encodes CASSPTSTGSAEKLFF.

The V gene is TRBV6-6, the J gene TRBJ1-5, with 8 nucleotides matching TRBD1. This CDR3 has 14 amino acids. With 6 bases clipped from V and 6 bases from J, the junction kept 7 bases outside the gene matches. Germline assignment: CDR1 MNHNY and CDR2 SVGAGI (reference sequence). CDR3 DNA sequence: TGTGCCAGCAGGCAGGGGGCGGCGACTCAGCCCCAGCATTTT. This translates into CASRQGAATQPQHF.

The rearrangement joins TRBV5-1 to TRBJ1-1, with D possibly matching TRBD1 (6 bases). Trimming removed 0 bases from V and 7 bases from J, with 10 bases in between. CDR3 size: 13 residues. Per the germline V gene, CDR1 is SGHRS and CDR2 is YFSETQ. The CDR3, as DNA: TGCGCCAGCAGCTTGGCCGAGGGGGTTGAAGCTTTCTTT. Encoded protein: CASSLAEGVEAFF.

The gene calls are TRBV5-4 and TRBJ2-3; TRBD2 agrees at 7 bases. The V gene's germline CDR1 is SGHNT and CDR2 YYREEE (reference sequence). V trimming: 1 base; J trimming: 1 base; junction bases outside the gene matches: 6. The CDR3 is made up of 16 amino acids. CDR3 sequence reads: CASSLKLGGGTDTQYF. Here the CDR3 DNA reads TGTGCCAGCAGCTTGAAGTTGGGGGGGGGCACAGATACGCAGTATTTT.

DNA of the CDR3: TGTGCCAAGACTATAACCGGCTACGAGCAGTACTTC. This gives the protein CAKTITGYEQYF. The chain couples TRBV6-6 to TRBJ2-7; D is possibly TRBD2 (5 bases). CDR1 MNHNY and CDR2 SVGAGI come from the germline V gene (reference sequence). The CDR3 consists of 12 residues. With 10 bases removed from V and 3 bases from J, the gap between germline ends came to 13 bases.